Listed below are T cell receptor beta chains from one sample, sequenced in a study of T cell changes during pregnancy in multiple sclerosis. Clones were read by immunoSEQ multiplex PCR, and TCRdb kept only the in-frame ones, dropping some. The data hold just under 20,000 clones, with roughly nine tenths observed a single time. The sample here was CD8+ T cells from peripheral blood mononuclear cells, taken in the second trimester of pregnancy. The receptors were sampled from a female donor in good health, enrolled as a control in a pregnancy study. CDR3s include the opening cysteine and the closing phenylalanine or tryptophan. The D gene is left open where the match is weak. Clone size appears in some rows only: once, few, many, or a class for an expanded clone.

V: TRBV11-2
D: TRBD1
J: TRBJ1-4
size: -
DNA: TGTGCCAGCAGCCTAACACGGGACAGGGGATTTTGGACTAATGAAAAACTGTTTTTT
CDR3: CASSLTRDRGFWTNEKLFF

V: TRBV10-3
D: -
J: TRBJ1-2
size: -
DNA: TGTGCCATCAGTGAGTCAAGCCCATATGGCTACACCTTC
CDR3: CAISESSPYGYTF

V: TRBV6-4
D: -
J: TRBJ2-2
size: -
DNA: TGTGCCAGCAGTGACTCAGCAGGGGCGAACACCGGGGAGCTGTTTTTT
CDR3: CASSDSAGANTGELFF

V: TRBV30
D: -
J: TRBJ2-2
size: -
DNA: TGTGCCTGGAGTGACTCCGGGGAGCTGTTTTTT
CDR3: CAWSDSGELFF

V: TRBV19
D: -
J: TRBJ1-1
size: -
DNA: TGTGCCAGTAGCTTAGGGGGGAACACTGAAGCTTTCTTT
CDR3: CASSLGGNTEAFF

V: TRBV7-9
D: TRBD2
J: TRBJ2-7
size: few
DNA: TGTGCCAGCAGCTTATCAGAACTAGCGGGAGGGAGCTCCTACGAGCAGTACTTC
CDR3: CASSLSELAGGSSYEQYF

V: TRBV15
D: TRBD1
J: TRBJ1-1
size: -
DNA: TGTGCCACCAGCAGCAGGGACAGGGGGCCGGACACTGAAGCTTTCTTT
CDR3: CATSSRDRGPDTEAFF

V: TRBV2
D: -
J: TRBJ2-2
size: -
DNA: TGTGCCAGCAGTGAGCAGGGGGGAGCCACCGGGGAGCTGTTTTTT
CDR3: CASSEQGGATGELFF

V: TRBV19
D: -
J: TRBJ1-2
size: -
DNA: TGTGCCAGTAGTCCCTCAGGGGCGTATAATGGCTACACCTTC
CDR3: CASSPSGAYNGYTF

V: TRBV6-5
D: TRBD1
J: TRBJ2-1
size: -
DNA: TGTGCCAGCAGTTTCGACAGGGGGGTCGATGAGCAGTTCTTC
CDR3: CASSFDRGVDEQFF

V: TRBV6-5
D: -
J: TRBJ2-5
size: -
DNA: TGTGCCAGCAGTTACTCTATAGAAGACCAAGAGACCCAGTACTTC
CDR3: CASSYSIEDQETQYF

V: TRBV9
D: -
J: TRBJ1-4
size: -
DNA: TGTGCCAGCAGCTCCCAGATGGGAGCTAATGAAAAACTGTTTTTT
CDR3: CASSSQMGANEKLFF

V: TRBV28
D: -
J: TRBJ2-7
size: -
DNA: TGTGCCAGCAGTTTTCGCGGCAGTATCTCCTACGAGCAGTACTTC
CDR3: CASSFRGSISYEQYF

V: TRBV7-9
D: -
J: TRBJ2-1
size: -
DNA: TGTGCCAGCAGCTCCACTAACTACAATGAGCAGTTCTTC
CDR3: CASSSTNYNEQFF

V: TRBV28
D: -
J: TRBJ1-2
size: -
DNA: TGTGCCAGTCTTGACCGGGACTCGGGGTATGGCTACACCTTC
CDR3: CASLDRDSGYGYTF

V: TRBV9
D: -
J: TRBJ2-7
size: few
DNA: TGTGCCAGCAGCGCGAGGTACGAGTCCTACGAGCAGTACTTC
CDR3: CASSARYESYEQYF

V: TRBV9
D: TRBD1
J: TRBJ2-3
size: -
DNA: TGTGCCAGCAGCGCCTACGGACAGGCTTACCCCGACCCGGATACGCAGTATTTT
CDR3: CASSAYGQAYPDPDTQYF

V: TRBV5-4
D: TRBD2
J: TRBJ2-3
size: once
DNA: TGTGCCAGCAGCGCTACCGGGACTAGCGGCACAGATACGCAGTATTTT
CDR3: CASSATGTSGTDTQYF

V: TRBV28
D: -
J: TRBJ1-5
size: -
DNA: TGTGCCAGCACCTGGGGGATCGGGGGGCAGCCCCAGCATTTT
CDR3: CASTWGIGGQPQHF

V: TRBV29-1
D: -
J: TRBJ2-1
size: -
DNA: TGCAGCGTTGCAGCGGGTTCGCTTAATGAGCAGTTCTTC
CDR3: CSVAAGSLNEQFF

V: TRBV6-6
D: -
J: TRBJ2-7
size: -
DNA: TGTGCCAGCAGGGCAGGGCTCTACGAGCAGTACTTC
CDR3: CASRAGLYEQYF

V: TRBV6-1
D: -
J: TRBJ1-1
size: -
DNA: TGTGCCAGCAGTGAACAGGGGCCGAACACTGAAGCTTTCTTT
CDR3: CASSEQGPNTEAFF

V: TRBV4-1
D: -
J: TRBJ1-2
size: -
DNA: TGCGCCAGCAGCCAATACGTCGGGGGGAGCCCTAACTATGGCTACACCTTC
CDR3: CASSQYVGGSPNYGYTF

V: TRBV7-9
D: -
J: TRBJ1-2
size: -
DNA: TGTGCCAGCAGCTTGCTGGGACAAGGCTCAGCTAACTATGGCTACACCTTC
CDR3: CASSLLGQGSANYGYTF

V: TRBV14
D: -
J: TRBJ1-2
size: -
DNA: TGTGCCAGCAGCCAAGAATCCGGGAACTATGGCTACACCTTC
CDR3: CASSQESGNYGYTF

V: TRBV7-9
D: -
J: TRBJ2-4
size: -
DNA: TGTGCCAGCAGCCCCAAGGTCAGGGTAGCCAAAAACATTCAGTACTTC
CDR3: CASSPKVRVAKNIQYF

V: TRBV12-5
D: -
J: TRBJ2-3
size: -
DNA: TGTGCTAGTGGTTCGCGGGGGCCCCAAGGAGATACGCAGTATTTT
CDR3: CASGSRGPQGDTQYF

V: TRBV10-1
D: TRBD1
J: TRBJ1-4
size: -
DNA: TGCGCCAGCGCCAAGGGACAGGGAAATGAAAAACTGTTTTTT
CDR3: CASAKGQGNEKLFF

V: TRBV15
D: TRBD2
J: TRBJ2-3
size: -
DNA: TGTGCCACCAGCACAAACGACTGGGGACTAGCGGGAGGGGTGGGTACAGATACGCAGTATTTT
CDR3: CATSTNDWGLAGGVGTDTQYF

V: TRBV13
D: TRBD1
J: TRBJ2-7
size: medium-sized
DNA: TGTGCCAGCAGCCCAGGACAGGGGTACGAGCAGTACTTC
CDR3: CASSPGQGYEQYF

V: TRBV21-1
D: -
J: TRBJ2-2
size: -
DNA: TGTGCCAGCAGCTCAGCTAGCGTCGGGGCCGGGGAGCTGTTTTTT
CDR3: CASSSASVGAGELFF

V: TRBV5-6
D: -
J: TRBJ1-4
size: -
DNA: TGTGCCAGCAGCTCGGGGAGTGTTGGCGACGAAAAACTGTTTTTT
CDR3: CASSSGSVGDEKLFF

V: TRBV19
D: TRBD1
J: TRBJ1-5
size: -
DNA: TGTGCCAGTAGTATTTGGGACAGTAGCAATCAGCCCCAGCATTTT
CDR3: CASSIWDSSNQPQHF

V: TRBV6-1
D: TRBD2
J: TRBJ2-7
size: -
DNA: TGTGCCAGCAGTGAGTACACTAGCGGAACCTACGAGCAGTACTTC
CDR3: CASSEYTSGTYEQYF

V: TRBV9
D: TRBD1
J: TRBJ2-7
size: -
DNA: TGTGCCAGCAGCCCCCAGGGGGAGCTGGGCGAGCAGTACTTC
CDR3: CASSPQGELGEQYF